What follows are 12 T cell receptor beta chains derived from one specimen sequenced in a study of regulatory T cells in long-lasting Graves disease. Through Arm-PCR of CDR3 regions and iRepertoire HTBI primers, TCR beta libraries were built. TCRdb analysed the multiplex PCR reads with MiXCR anew, one entry per CDR3 protein. The table lists hundreds of thousands of distinct CDR3 sequences, approximately 15% of them singletons. Noted time point: newly diagnosed GD, antithyroid drugs for less than 3 months. PBMCs provided the RNA from which the TCR library was made. Separately, the same data were catalogued under a study of T cells in Graves' hyperthyroidism and ophthalmopathy.

The sample here was peripheral blood mononuclear cells (PBMCs), taken at new diagnosis, from a patient treated with antithyroid drugs. These receptor sequences come from a woman in her thirties or forties with Graves disease.

The rearrangement joins TRBV6-2 or TRBV6-3 to TRBJ1-3; no reliable D call. This CDR3 spans 14 amino acids. The germline V and J ends were trimmed by 2 bases and 4 bases, with 9 bases remaining between them. The germline CDR1 and CDR2 sequences are MNHEY and SVGEGT. The CDR3 nucleotides are TGTGCCAGCAGTTACGTCGGGCTCGGAAACACCATATATTTT. Protein sequence: CASSYVGLGNTIYF.

The sample holds many counts of this clonotype. The chain joins TRBV28 to TRBJ1-5; 7 nucleotides line up with TRBD1. The CDR3 extends over 17 amino acids. J lost 0 bases, V lost 1 base, and 6 bases had no gene match. CDR1 and CDR2 (germline): MDHEN, SYDVKM. As DNA, the CDR3 is TGTGCCAGCAGTTTATTATACGGGACAGCTAGCAATCAGCCCCAGCATTTT. The encoded protein is CASSLLYGTASNQPQHF. Full variable domain (outside the CDR3, taken from reference TRBV28 and TRBJ1-5): DVKVTQSSRYLVKRTGEKVFLECVQDMDHENMFWYRQDPGLGLRLIYFSYDVKMKEKGDIPEGYSVSREKKERFSLILESASTNQTSMYLCASSLLYGTASNQPQHFGDGTRLSIL.

This clonotype showed up many times. The chain carries TRBV20-1 and TRBJ2-7; 8 nucleotides align to TRBD1. Germline V CDR1 and CDR2: DFQATT, SNEGSKA (reference sequence). The CDR3 has 12 residues. Unmatched junction bases numbered 3, after V lost 3 bases and J lost 5 bases. CDR3 sequence reads: CSASRGRDEQYF. The CDR3 coding sequence is TGCAGTGCTAGCAGGGGGCGGGACGAGCAGTACTTC.

The V and J genes are TRBV3-1 and TRBJ2-1; the match to TRBD2 covers 12 bases. The CDR3 totals 16 residues. V shed 6 bases and J 9 bases; nucleotides not matched to a gene: 12. CDR1 is LGHDT, CDR2 YNNKEL, per germline (reference sequence). The CDR3 protein is CASSQRPPGLAGEQFF. The DNA of the CDR3 is TGTGCCAGCAGTCAACGACCTCCGGGACTAGCGGGTGAGCAGTTCTTC.

About this clonotype: A much more abundant neighbour one base away suggests this may be a read error. V gene TRBV27 combines with J gene TRBJ1-2; D is undetermined. V dropped 5 bases and J dropped 7 bases, with 20 bases sitting between them. Germline values: CDR1 MNHEY, CDR2 SMNVEV (reference sequence). The CDR3 has 15 amino acids. CDR3 nucleotides: TGTGCCAGCAGTCCCGGAGCAGGCACCTGGGGTGGCTACACCTTC. Its translation is CASSPGAGTWGGYTF.

This clonotype appeared many times. One end of the junction fails to match germline, which may point to a read error. The rearrangement links TRBV19 to TRBJ1-1; D might be TRBD1 (5 bases). This CDR3 is built from 13 residues. Germline CDR1 LNHDA, CDR2 SQIVND (reference sequence). This chain's CDR3 is CASSTTVNTEAFF. Written as DNA, the CDR3 is TGTGCCAGCAGTACGACAGTTAACACTGAAGCTTTCTTT.

For this clonotype: A much larger clone differs from this one at a single base, so this may be a read error. The rearrangement joins TRBV13 to TRBJ2-5, with D possibly being TRBD2 (5 bases). V was shortened by 5 bases and J by 4 bases, with 11 bases between the two germline ends. Germline-derived CDR1 and CDR2 are PRHDT and FYEKMQ (reference sequence). The CDR3 spans 13 residues. The CDR3, as DNA: TGTGCCAGCAGCCCTCAGAGGGCAGAGACCCAGTACTTC. Amino acid sequence: CASSPQRAETQYF.

This clonotype appeared many times. This rearrangement joins TRBV27 to TRBJ1-1; possible D gene TRBD1, 5 bases. Germline values: CDR1 MNHEY, CDR2 SMNVEV (reference sequence). CDR3 length: 15 residues. Trimming removed 4 bases at V and 1 base at J, with 13 bases between. The CDR3 region is CASSYLGVANTEAFF. The DNA of the CDR3 is TGTGCCAGCAGTTACTTAGGGGTCGCGAACACTGAAGCTTTCTTT.

This clonotype appeared many times. The chain employs TRBV11-2 and TRBJ2-3; the match to TRBD2 covers 7 bases. The J segment lost 1 base and the V segment lost 5 bases, leaving 12 bases of the junction unmatched. The CDR3 has 17 amino acids. From germline, CDR1 is SGHAT and CDR2 FQNNGV. The CDR3 protein is CASSALLGGSGTDTQYF. The CDR3, as DNA: TGTGCCAGCAGCGCACTACTTGGCGGGAGTGGCACAGATACGCAGTATTTT.

This clonotype has ten or more counts. The chain has TRBV11-3 and TRBJ2-1; 7 bases fit TRBD1. Losses at the gene ends were 4 bases for V and 7 bases for J; bases not matched to a gene: 16. The germline V gene encodes CDR1 SGHNT and CDR2 YENEEA. The CDR3 has 17 residues. DNA for the CDR3: TGTGCCAGCAGCTCCCTCGCTGGAGGCCGCAGGGGGAATGAGCAGTTCTTC. Translating it yields CASSSLAGGRRGNEQFF. The complete variable domain, with remaining parts taken from reference TRBV11-3 and TRBJ2-1, reads EAGVVQSPRYKIIEKKQPVAFWCNPISGHNTLYWYLQNLGQGPELLIRYENEEAVDDSQLPKDRFSAERLKGVDSTLKIQPAELGDSAVYLCASSSLAGGRRGNEQFFGPGTRLTVL.

This clonotype was counted ten times or more. The gene calls are TRBV7-3 and TRBJ2-3, with 8 positions matching TRBD1. This CDR3 region has 15 residues. V trimming: 5 bases; J trimming: 1 base; junction bases outside the gene matches: 5. Germline assignment: CDR1 SGHTA and CDR2 FQGTGA. CDR3 sequence (DNA): TGTGCCAGCAGCACCTCGGGACAGGGCACAGATACGCAGTATTTT. Residues: CASSTSGQGTDTQYF.

The J gene is TRBJ2-1, the V gene TRBV6-1, with TRBD2 identical over 9 bases. Germline V gene data show CDR1 as MNHNS and CDR2 as SASEGT. CDR3 length equals 14 residues. Trimming removed 4 bases from V and 7 bases from J; junction bases left unmatched: 5. CDR3 sequence (DNA): TGTGCCAGCAGTGGTCTAGCGGGACGAAATGAGCAGTTCTTC. Protein sequence: CASSGLAGRNEQFF.